The source of this TCR beta chain is a study of shared clonotypes between healthy human individuals. The authors ran the assay at deep level. Assay: immunoSEQ multiplex PCR; the TCRdb copy retains only in-frame clones and omits some. Of approximately 710,000 clones in the sample, 90% were seen once. Concerning this clone itself: Its antigen is as yet unknown.

Study-wide points: Sharing of clonotypes among donors was expected to vary with sequencing depth.

Germline V CDR1 and CDR2: SGHAT, FQNNGV. The length of the CDR3 is 14 residues. J was trimmed by 0 bases and V by 10 bases; bases with no gene match: 7. The sequence was obtained from a man aged 18 to 29 in good health. Some clones in this sample may be carry-over from other donors' samples. The sequenced sample consisted of memory CD8+ T cells from PBMCs. This sample's subset: CD45RO+ cells pooled with CCR7-negative TemRA cells. The chain uses TRBV11-2 and TRBJ1-1, with 8 bases aligning to TRBD1. Here the CDR3 DNA reads TGTGCCACCGGACAGGGATTTATGAACACTGAAGCTTTCTTT. Residues: CATGQGFMNTEAFF. The full variable domain, rest sourced from reference TRBV11-2 and TRBJ1-1, is EAGVAQSPRYKIIEKRQSVAFWCNPISGHATLYWYQQILGQGPKLLIQFQNNGVVDDSQLPKDRFSAERLKGVDSTLKIQPAKLEDSAVYLCATGQGFMNTEAFFGQGTRLTVV.